This TCR beta chain was identified in a study of blood T cell repertoires in COVID-19. About the study: Collection of acute and convalescent COVID-19 samples took place in the United States, Italy and Spain. Nucleic acid was either cDNA or gDNA, and it came from T cells, B-cell-depleted T cells, or PBMCs.

In the study's own analysis: Estimated nucleated cell counts came from reference gene primer amplification. Repertoires were generated with immunoSEQ multiplex PCR, while TCRdb's copy carries only in-frame clones and drops some. Clonal size and the V and J genes are those of that table, whereas D and trimming came from the DNA. The sample consists of 230,000 or so clones, 70% to 85% of them appearing once. Material for sequencing was peripheral blood. The sequence came from a woman aged 40 to 55 who had recovered from COVID-19.

In nucleotides, the CDR3 is TGCGCCAGCAGTCTATTACAGGGGGACACCGGGGAGCTGTTTTTT. Its translation: CASSLLQGDTGELFF. The gene calls are TRBV23-1 and TRBJ2-2, with 8 bases matching TRBD1. TRBV23-1 is an ORF, with its function uncertain. CDR3 length: 15 residues. V shed 4 bases, J shed 3 bases, and the junction held 4 bases outside the gene matches.